This T cell receptor (beta chain) was recorded in a study of PD-1 blockade in classical Hodgkin lymphoma. Trimming pared 5 bases from V and 9 bases from J, leaving 17 bases between. The CDR3 sequence is 14 residues long. The V gene's germline CDR1 is MNHEY and CDR2 SMNVEV (reference sequence). The protocol was immunoSEQ multiplex PCR, while the TCRdb copy is restricted to in-frame clones and leaves out a portion. The data hold some 41,000 clones, with roughly 72% observed a single time. Each patient relapsed following autologous stem cell transplantation, and prior brentuximab vedotin exposure differed.

The rearrangement links TRBV27 to TRBJ1-3; possibly TRBD1 for D (6 bases). This clonotype originated in a human donor with classical Hodgkin lymphoma. The starting material was peripheral blood mononuclear cells (PBMCs), obtained before the second cycle of nivolumab. This chain's CDR3 is CASSPSGAPLTIYF. As DNA, the CDR3 is TGTGCCAGCAGTCCCTCGGGGGCCCCACTCACCATATATTTT.